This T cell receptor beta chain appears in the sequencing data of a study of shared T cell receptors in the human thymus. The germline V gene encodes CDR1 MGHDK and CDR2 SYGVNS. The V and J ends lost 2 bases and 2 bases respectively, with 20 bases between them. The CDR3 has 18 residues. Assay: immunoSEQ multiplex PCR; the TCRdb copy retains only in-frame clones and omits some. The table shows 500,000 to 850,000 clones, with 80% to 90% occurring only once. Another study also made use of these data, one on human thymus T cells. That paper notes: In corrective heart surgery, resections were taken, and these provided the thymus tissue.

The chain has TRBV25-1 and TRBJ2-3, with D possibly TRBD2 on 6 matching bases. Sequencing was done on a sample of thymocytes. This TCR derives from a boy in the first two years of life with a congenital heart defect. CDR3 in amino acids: CASSERGNEGLNTDTQYF. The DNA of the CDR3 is TGTGCCAGCAGTGAACGGGGTAATGAGGGACTGAACACAGATACGCAGTATTTT.